This T cell receptor beta chain was recovered during a study of blood T cell repertoires in COVID-19. At the level of the study: Researchers got acute and convalescent COVID-19 samples from the United States, Italy and Spain.

This study enrolled people aged roughly 18 to 100 from around 25 US geographic areas. The CDR3 has 14 residues. The V and J ends lost 3 bases and 1 base, in that order; junction bases with no gene match: 1. CDR1 and CDR2 (germline): MNHEY, SMNVEV (reference sequence). Method: immunoSEQ multiplex PCR; TCRdb's copy keeps in-frame clones and lacks some. This table has about 240,000 clones, about 80% appearing once. Material for sequencing was PBMCs or T cells enriched from blood (not recorded which). The J gene is TRBJ2-3, the V gene TRBV27; 7 positions match TRBD2. This receptor was taken from a woman in her 40s who had been exposed to COVID-19. The DNA of the CDR3 is TGTGCCAGCAGTTTGGGGGGGGGCACAGATACGCAGTATTTT. This sequence encodes CASSLGGGTDTQYF.